Here is one TCR beta chain with its context. Its antigen is undetermined. Sequence at one end of the junction differs from germline and may be a read error. Focal radiation plus CTLA-4 blockade with ipilimumab was given to patients with chemo-refractory metastatic non-small-cell lung cancer. Measured with immunoSEQ multiplex PCR; TCRdb has only the in-frame clones, and not every one. The sample consists of 40,000 or so clones, around 63% of them appearing once. This record comes from a study of radiotherapy plus CTLA-4 blockade in lung cancer. Study overall: Objective responses arose in 15% to 20% of patients, and under 40% experienced disease control.

Study-wide points: The study found tumor-derived TCR clones expanded in blood after radiotherapy plus ipilimumab. Among reported predictors of response, early blood T cell clone dynamics with interferon-beta performed best.

The CDR3 runs 16 residues. Germline V gene lookup returns CDR1 SGHAT and CDR2 FQNNGV. The sequencing used peripheral blood, collected from a patient treated with radiotherapy plus ipilimumab. V gene TRBV11-2 combines with J gene TRBJ1-4; D remains ambiguous. This TCR was sampled from a human donor with non-small cell lung cancer who had a partial response to radiotherapy plus ipilimumab. The CDR3 region is CASTLNAGITNEKLFF. CDR3 nucleotide sequence: TGTGCCAGCACCTTAAACGCCGGGATTACTAATGAAAAACTGTTTTTT.